This T cell receptor beta chain was captured in a study of blood T cell repertoires in COVID-19. Study-wide context: The samples span acute and convalescent COVID-19 from the United States, Italy and Spain. T cells, B-cell-depleted T cells, or PBMCs provided the cDNA or gDNA that served as material.

This CDR3 has 12 amino acids. From germline, CDR1 is MNHNY and CDR2 SVGAGI (reference sequence). The ends were cut back, 7 bases at V and 2 bases at J, with 9 bases in the middle. In the original processing: Scientists estimated how many nucleated cells there were by amplifying reference gene primers. Sequenced by immunoSEQ multiplex PCR; TCRdb stores in-frame clones only, minus some. The V and J calls and clone size are taken from that table; D and trimming were inferred from the DNA. The table has around 87,000 clones, about 80% seen once; the top ten hold roughly 15%. The J gene is TRBJ2-7, the V gene TRBV6-6; D gene uncertain. The sequence derives from a human donor in a cohort sampled during active COVID-19. Sequences were obtained from peripheral blood. The CDR3 sequence is CASTSVTYEQYF. CDR3 DNA sequence: TGTGCCAGCACCTCAGTAACCTACGAGCAGTACTTC.